This T cell receptor (beta chain) stems from a study of Tregs in tolerant kidney transplant recipients. The table came from immunoSEQ multiplex PCR; TCRdb's copy has only in-frame clones and leaves some out. The table includes 65,000 to 85,000 clones, roughly nine tenths detected once. The CDR3 is 13 residues long. Per germline, CDR1 MGHDK and CDR2 SYGVNS. The V gene end was trimmed by 7 bases and the J gene end by 9 bases; junction bases not matched to a gene: 11. Mixed chimerism was transient after nonmyeloablative marrow transplants from related graft donors. This clone was seen once. As yet, its antigen is unknown. Study results and limitations: In tolerant patients, donor-specific Tregs outgrew total Tregs, suggesting antigen-driven expansion.

Source: CD4+ T cells from blood (PBMCs), taken 24 months after the transplant. This TCR derives from a human patient who received a combined kidney and bone marrow transplant. The graft donor may be the source of some T cells. The chain employs TRBV25-1 and TRBJ2-5; 7 nucleotides line up with TRBD2. CDR3 coding DNA: TGTGCCAGCACGAAGCGGGGAGTGGAGGCCCAGTACTTC. Translating gives CASTKRGVEAQYF.